Below, one T cell receptor (beta chain) is given with its context. Clones were sequenced by immunoSEQ multiplex PCR, and TCRdb holds only the in-frame ones, with some missing. The sample shows fewer than 25,000 clones, more than 75% of them seen only once. This record belongs to a study of blood T cell repertoires in COVID-19. Study-wide context: Samples of COVID-19 (acute and convalescent) were obtained from the United States, Italy and Spain. T cells, B-cell-depleted T cells, or PBMCs supplied cDNA or gDNA.

CDR1 is LNHDA and CDR2 is SQIVND in the germline V gene (reference sequence). The CDR3 is made up of 14 amino acids. With 4 bases clipped from V and 7 bases from J, the junction kept 5 bases outside the gene matches. The sequence was obtained from a human donor in a cohort sampled during active COVID-19. The sequenced material came from peripheral blood. The chain uses TRBV19 and TRBJ2-1, with TRBD1 matching 9 bases. In DNA form, the CDR3 reads TGTGCCAGTAGTACGGGACAGGGACGAAATGAGCAGTTCTTC. As protein: CASSTGQGRNEQFF.